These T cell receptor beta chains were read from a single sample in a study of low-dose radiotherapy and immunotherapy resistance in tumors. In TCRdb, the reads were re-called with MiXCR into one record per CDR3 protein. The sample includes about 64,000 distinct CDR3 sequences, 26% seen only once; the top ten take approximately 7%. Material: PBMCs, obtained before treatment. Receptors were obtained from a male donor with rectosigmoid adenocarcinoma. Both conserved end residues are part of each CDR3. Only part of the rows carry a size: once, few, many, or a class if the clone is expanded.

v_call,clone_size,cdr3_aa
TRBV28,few,CASSGGTAGRVEAFF
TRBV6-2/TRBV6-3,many,CASSSTGDQPQHF
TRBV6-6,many,CASSTGGVGTGRLKGYTF
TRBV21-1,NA,CASRKEGRTEPYEQYF
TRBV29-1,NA,CSVEEGRGSYTF
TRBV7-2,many,CASSLAGVRPTQYF
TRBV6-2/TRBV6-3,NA,CASNTGSMWTQYF
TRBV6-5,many,CASSYGTGVNSPLHF
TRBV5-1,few,CASSFLASGDEQFF
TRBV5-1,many,CASSLVASGGADTQYF
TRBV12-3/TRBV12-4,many,CASSPWGRLYEQYF
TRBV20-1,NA,CSARATGGSNQPQHF
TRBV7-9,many,CASSSSTLAGADTQYF
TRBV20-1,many,CSASLRKGSYEQYF
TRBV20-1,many,CSGANPGTASGNTIYF
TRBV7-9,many,CASSPRTGVNEQFF
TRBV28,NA,CASSPAGGAGGYNEQFF
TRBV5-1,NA,CASSIVAGGPSNEQFF
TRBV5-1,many,CASSLVGEAYNEQFF
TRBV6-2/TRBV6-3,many,CASSWGITEAFF
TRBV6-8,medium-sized,CASSPQERNYNEQFF
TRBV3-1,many,CASSQGGRGLMGNTEAFF
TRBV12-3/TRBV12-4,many,CASSPQVGVSSTEAFF
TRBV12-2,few,CASRFHNTEAFF
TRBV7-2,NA,CASSLVAGRGGDTQYF
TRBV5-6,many,CASSLELGGRMDTQYF
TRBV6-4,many,CASSDPSPRDTDTQYF
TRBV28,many,CASKGGPSHDTQYF
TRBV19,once,CASRGRGNQPQHF
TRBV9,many,CASSAGPGQGYETSNQPQHF